This T cell receptor beta chain appears in the sequencing data of a study of CD8+ T cells in alopecia areata. This clone has only one observation. The sequencing template was cDNA reverse transcribed from extracted RNA. Assay: immunoSEQ multiplex PCR; the TCRdb copy retains only in-frame clones and omits some. Here the sample spans approximately 220,000 clones, 30% to 40% being singletons. There are 14 residues in the CDR3. With V trimmed by 2 bases and J by 5 bases, 4 bases remained unmatched. Germline CDR1 is GTSNPN and CDR2 is SVGIG (reference sequence). The sample's treatment: oral pan-JAK inhibitor, 5-10 mg twice daily.

The chain employs TRBV30 and TRBJ1-4, with TRBD1 identical over 8 bases. This receptor was taken from a human donor with alopecia areata. The input for sequencing was CD4+ T cells sorted from blood, taken at roughly week 30, from a patient treated with tofacitinib. This CDR3 reads CAWSQGALNEKLFF. The DNA of the CDR3 is TGTGCCTGGAGTCAGGGGGCCTTAAATGAAAAACTGTTTTTT.